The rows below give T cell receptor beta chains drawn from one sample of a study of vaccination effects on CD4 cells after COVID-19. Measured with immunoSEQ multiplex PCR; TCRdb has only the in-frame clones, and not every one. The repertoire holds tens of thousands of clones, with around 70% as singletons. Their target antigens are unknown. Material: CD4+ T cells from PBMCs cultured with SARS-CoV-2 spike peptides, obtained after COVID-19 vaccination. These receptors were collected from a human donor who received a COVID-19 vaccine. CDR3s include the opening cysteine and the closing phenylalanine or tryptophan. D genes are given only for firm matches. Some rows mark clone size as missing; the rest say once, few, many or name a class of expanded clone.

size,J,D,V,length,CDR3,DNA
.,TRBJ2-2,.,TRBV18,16,CASSPNPPANTGELFF,TGTGCCAGCTCGCCGAACCCTCCCGCGAACACCGGGGAGCTGTTTTTT
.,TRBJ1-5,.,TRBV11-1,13,CASSSQSNQPQHF,TGTGCCAGCAGCTCGCAGAGCAATCAGCCCCAGCATTTT
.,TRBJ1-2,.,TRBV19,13,CASSTGANYGYTF,TGTGCCAGTAGTACGGGGGCAAACTATGGCTACACCTTC
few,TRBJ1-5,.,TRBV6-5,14,CASSSSRGLTPQHF,TGTGCCAGCAGTTCTTCCAGGGGTCTAACGCCCCAGCATTTT
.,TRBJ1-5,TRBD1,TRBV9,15,CASSARTGRNQPQHF,TGTGCCAGCAGCGCCCGGACAGGGCGCAATCAGCCCCAGCATTTT
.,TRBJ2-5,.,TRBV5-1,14,CASTLSAGQETQYF,TGCGCCAGCACCCTCTCGGCGGGGCAAGAGACCCAGTACTTC
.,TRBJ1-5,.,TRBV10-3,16,CAISESGLQEGRPQHF,TGTGCCATCAGTGAGTCCGGGCTCCAAGAAGGTCGGCCCCAGCATTTT
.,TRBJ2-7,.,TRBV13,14,CASSLGTGKREQYF,TGTGCCAGCAGCTTAGGTACAGGAAAACGCGAGCAGTACTTC
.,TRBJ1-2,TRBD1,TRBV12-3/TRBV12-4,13,CASRTGTGYGYTF,TGTGCCAGCAGAACGGGGACAGGCTATGGCTACACCTTC
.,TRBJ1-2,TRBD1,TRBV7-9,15,CASRSGTGGDYGYTF,TGTGCCAGCAGGTCCGGGACAGGGGGGGACTATGGCTACACCTTC
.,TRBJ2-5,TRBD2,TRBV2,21,CASRNPTSGGTPRGGKETQYF,TGTGCCAGCAGGAATCCGACTAGCGGGGGAACACCACGGGGGGGGAAAGAGACCCAGTACTTC
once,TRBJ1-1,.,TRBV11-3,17,CASSPRAWEGKNTEAFF,TGTGCCAGCAGCCCCCGGGCCTGGGAGGGAAAGAACACTGAAGCTTTCTTT
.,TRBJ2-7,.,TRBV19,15,CASSTTGTSSYEQYF,TGTGCCAGTAGTACTACCGGGACTTCGAGTTACGAGCAGTACTTC
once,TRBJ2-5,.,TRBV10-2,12,CASSESSETQYF,TGCGCCAGCAGTGAGTCCTCAGAGACCCAGTACTTC
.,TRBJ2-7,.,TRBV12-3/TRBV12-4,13,CASSLRGSYEQYF,TGTGCCAGCAGTTTAAGGGGGAGCTACGAGCAGTACTTC
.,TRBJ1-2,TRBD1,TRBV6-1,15,CASSEARPDRGFYTF,TGTGCCAGCAGTGAAGCCAGGCCGGACAGGGGGTTCTACACCTTC
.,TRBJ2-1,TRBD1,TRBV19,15,CASSMGAGGSNEQFF,TGTGCCAGTAGTATGGGGGCAGGGGGCTCCAATGAGCAGTTCTTC
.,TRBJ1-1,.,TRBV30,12,CAWAAGGGEAFF,TGTGCCTGGGCCGCCGGGGGAGGTGAAGCTTTCTTT
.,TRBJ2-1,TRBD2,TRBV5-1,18,CASSQRTSAPNIYNEQFF,TGCGCCAGCAGCCAACGGACTAGCGCTCCCAATATTTACAATGAGCAGTTCTTC
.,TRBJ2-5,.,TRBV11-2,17,CASSLGTLPAGRETQYF,TGTGCCAGCAGCTTAGGTACCCTCCCCGCGGGCCGGGAGACCCAGTACTTC
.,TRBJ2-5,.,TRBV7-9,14,CASSPPSGGETQYF,TGTGCCAGCAGCCCACCGTCCGGCGGGGAGACCCAGTACTTC
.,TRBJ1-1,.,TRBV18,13,CASSPQPETEAFF,TGTGCCAGCTCACCACAGCCCGAGACTGAAGCTTTCTTT
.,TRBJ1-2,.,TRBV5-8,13,CASSPLTGRGYTF,TGTGCCAGCAGCCCATTGACAGGCAGAGGCTACACCTTC
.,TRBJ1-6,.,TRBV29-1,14,CSVGDSSYNSPLHF,TGCAGCGTTGGAGACAGCTCCTATAATTCACCCCTCCACTTT
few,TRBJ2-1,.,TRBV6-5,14,CASSGRQVNNEQFF,TGTGCCAGCAGCGGGAGACAGGTAAACAATGAGCAGTTCTTC
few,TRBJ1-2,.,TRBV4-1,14,CASSQGPGPGGYTF,TGCGCCAGCAGCCAAGGGCCGGGGCCGGGTGGCTACACCTTC
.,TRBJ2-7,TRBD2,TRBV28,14,CASTQGTSPYEQYF,TGTGCCAGCACCCAGGGGACTAGTCCCTACGAGCAGTACTTC
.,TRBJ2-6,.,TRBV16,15,CASSPDPSGANVLTF,TGTGCCAGCAGCCCGGACCCTTCTGGGGCCAACGTCCTGACTTTC
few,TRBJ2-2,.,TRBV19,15,CATTAGPTSTGELFF,TGTGCCACCACAGCCGGGCCGACCTCGACCGGGGAGCTGTTTTTT
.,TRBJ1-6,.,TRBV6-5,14,CASSYGGYNSPLHF,TGTGCCAGCAGTTATGGGGGATATAATTCACCCCTCCACTTT
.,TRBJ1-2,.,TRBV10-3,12,CAIRAEGYGYTF,TGTGCCATCCGGGCGGAGGGGTATGGCTACACCTTC
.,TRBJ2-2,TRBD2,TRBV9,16,CASSTTSGSLTGELFF,TGTGCCAGCAGCACGACTAGCGGGAGTCTCACCGGGGAGCTGTTTTTT
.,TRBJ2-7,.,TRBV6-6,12,CASSKTSYEQYF,TGTGCCAGCAGTAAAACTAGCTACGAGCAGTACTTC
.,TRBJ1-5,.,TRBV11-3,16,CASSLGGWIGNQPQHF,TGTGCCAGCAGCTTAGGGGGGTGGATAGGCAATCAGCCCCAGCATTTT
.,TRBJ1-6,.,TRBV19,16,CASSIQSQGLYSPLHF,TGTGCCAGTAGTATACAGTCCCAGGGTCTTTATTCACCCCTCCACTTT
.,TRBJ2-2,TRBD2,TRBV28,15,CASGTSGRATGELFF,TGTGCCAGCGGAACTAGCGGGAGGGCCACCGGGGAGCTGTTTTTT
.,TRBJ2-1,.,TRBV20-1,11,CSAEGGAEQFF,TGCAGTGCTGAGGGTGGCGCGGAGCAGTTCTTC
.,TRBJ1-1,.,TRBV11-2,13,CASSLERNTEAFF,TGTGCCAGCAGCTTAGAAAGGAACACTGAAGCTTTCTTT
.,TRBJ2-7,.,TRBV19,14,CASSPGRTLYEQYF,TGTGCCAGTAGTCCGGGGCGGACACTCTACGAGCAGTACTTC
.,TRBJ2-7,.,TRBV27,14,CASRNRDKTYEQYF,TGTGCCAGCAGAAATCGGGACAAGACCTACGAGCAGTACTTC
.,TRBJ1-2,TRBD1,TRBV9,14,CASSRDSSNYGYTF,TGTGCCAGCAGCCGGGACAGTTCTAACTATGGCTACACCTTC
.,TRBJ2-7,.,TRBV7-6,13,CASSLMRGGEQYF,TGTGCCAGCAGCTTAATGAGGGGCGGCGAGCAGTACTTC
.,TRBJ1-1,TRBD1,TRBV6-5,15,CASSTQTGGFTEAFF,TGTGCCAGCAGCACCCAGACAGGGGGGTTCACTGAAGCTTTCTTT
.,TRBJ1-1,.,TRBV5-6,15,CASSLNFLMNTEAFF,TGTGCCAGCAGCTTGAATTTTTTGATGAACACTGAAGCTTTCTTT